This T cell receptor (beta chain) was documented in a study of T cell responses to AZD1222 COVID-19 vaccine. Produced via immunoSEQ multiplex PCR; TCRdb's table is partial and in-frame only. The profile covers roughly 99,000 clones, with around nine tenths appearing a single time and under 25% taken by the ten largest. The CDR3 runs 14 residues. Trimming removed 5 bases at V and 6 bases at J, with 17 bases between. Germline assignment: CDR1 LNHDA and CDR2 SQIVND (reference sequence). This chain links TRBV19 with TRBJ2-7; a weak D match, TRBD2 (6 bases). This receptor was identified in an adult in good health. The sample consisted of peripheral blood, taken on day 0 of AZD1222 vaccination. The CDR3 nucleotides read TGTGCCAGTAGTTCAGATGGGAGGTGGTTCGAGCAGTACTTC. Protein: CASSSDGRWFEQYF.